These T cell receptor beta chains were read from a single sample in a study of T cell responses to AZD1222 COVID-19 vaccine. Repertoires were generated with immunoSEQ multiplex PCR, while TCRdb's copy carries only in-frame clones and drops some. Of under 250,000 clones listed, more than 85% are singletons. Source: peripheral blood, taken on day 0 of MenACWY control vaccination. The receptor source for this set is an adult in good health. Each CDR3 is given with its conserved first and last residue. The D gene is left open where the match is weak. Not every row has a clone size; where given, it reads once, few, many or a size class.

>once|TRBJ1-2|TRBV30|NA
CAWGTTGTRNGYTF
TGTGCCTGGGGTACTACCGGGACAAGAAATGGCTACACCTTC
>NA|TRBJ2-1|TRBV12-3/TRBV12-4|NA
CASRDLGNEQFF
TGTGCCAGCAGGGACCTGGGGAATGAGCAGTTCTTC
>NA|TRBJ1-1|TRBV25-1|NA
CASRSANTEAFF
TGTGCCAGCAGATCGGCAAACACTGAAGCTTTCTTT
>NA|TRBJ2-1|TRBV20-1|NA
CSAGRQKQFF
TGCAGTGCAGGGAGACAGAAGCAGTTCTTC
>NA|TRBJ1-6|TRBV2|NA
CASSERTASSYNSPLHF
TGTGCCAGCAGTGAGCGGACCGCTAGCTCCTATAATTCACCCCTCCACTTT
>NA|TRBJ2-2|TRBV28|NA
CASSPGTISGELFF
TGTGCCAGCAGTCCGGGGACCATATCCGGGGAGCTGTTTTTT
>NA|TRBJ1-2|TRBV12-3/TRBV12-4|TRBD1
CASRTGTGYGYTF
TGTGCCAGCAGAACCGGGACAGGGTATGGCTACACCTTC
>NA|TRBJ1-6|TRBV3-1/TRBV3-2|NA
CASSRDRDSPLHF
TGTGCCAGCAGCCGTGACCGGGATTCACCCCTCCACTTT
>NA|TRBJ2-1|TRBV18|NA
CASSHQRTGREQFF
TGTGCCAGCTCACATCAAAGGACCGGTCGTGAGCAGTTCTTC
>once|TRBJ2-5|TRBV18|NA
CASSPIGVRHKQETQYF
TGTGCCAGCTCACCAATAGGAGTGAGACACAAGCAAGAGACCCAGTACTTC
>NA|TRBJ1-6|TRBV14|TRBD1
CASSFLTGGNSPLHF
TGTGCCAGCAGCTTTCTGACAGGGGGGAACTCACCCCTCCACTTT
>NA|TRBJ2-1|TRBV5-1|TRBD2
CASSGAGLAGYNEQFF
TGCGCCAGCAGCGGAGCGGGGCTAGCGGGCTACAATGAGCAGTTCTTC
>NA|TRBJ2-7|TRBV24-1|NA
CATSDLGYEQYF
TGTGCCACCAGTGATTTGGGCTACGAGCAGTACTTC
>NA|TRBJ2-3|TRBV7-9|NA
CASRPPSDTQYF
TGTGCCAGCAGACCCCCAAGTGATACGCAGTATTTT
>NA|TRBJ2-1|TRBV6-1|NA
CASSEAMQSYNEQFF
TGTGCCAGCAGTGAAGCGATGCAGTCCTACAATGAGCAGTTCTTC
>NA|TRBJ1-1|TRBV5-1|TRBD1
CASSWGQTNTEAFF
TGCGCCAGCAGCTGGGGACAGACGAACACTGAAGCTTTCTTT
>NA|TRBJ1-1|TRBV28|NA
CASSLDLSMPTEAFF
TGTGCCAGCAGTTTGGACTTATCCATGCCCACTGAAGCTTTCTTT
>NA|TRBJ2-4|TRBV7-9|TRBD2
CASSPAGLADKNIQYF
TGTGCCAGCAGCCCCGCGGGACTAGCGGACAAAAACATTCAGTACTTC
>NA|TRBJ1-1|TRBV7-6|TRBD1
CASSPWTGDMNTEAFF
TGTGCCAGCAGCCCATGGACAGGCGATATGAACACTGAAGCTTTCTTT
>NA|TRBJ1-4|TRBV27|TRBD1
CASSPGGQEYEKLFF
TGTGCCAGCAGTCCAGGGGGGCAGGAGTACGAAAAACTGTTTTTT
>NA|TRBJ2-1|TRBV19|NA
CASRRDTRSYNEQFF
TGTGCCAGTAGACGGGACACTCGCTCCTACAATGAGCAGTTCTTC
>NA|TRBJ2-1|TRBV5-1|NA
CASSLSSAYSYNEQFF
TGCGCCAGCAGTTTAAGTAGCGCTTACTCCTACAATGAGCAGTTCTTC
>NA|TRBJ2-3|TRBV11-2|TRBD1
CASSLGVGGRTDTQYF
TGTGCCAGCAGCTTAGGGGTAGGGGGCCGTACAGATACGCAGTATTTT
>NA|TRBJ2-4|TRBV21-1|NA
CASSKEGVPDRVYSKNIQYF
TGTGCCAGCAGCAAAGAGGGAGTTCCGGACAGGGTCTACTCCAAAAACATTCAGTACTTC
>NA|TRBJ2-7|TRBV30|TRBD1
CAWSTGDYEQYF
TGTGCCTGGAGTACAGGGGATTACGAGCAGTACTTC
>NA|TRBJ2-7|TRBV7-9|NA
CASSLWGSSSYEQYF
TGTGCCAGCAGCTTATGGGGCTCCAGCTCCTACGAGCAGTACTTC
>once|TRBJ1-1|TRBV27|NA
CASSQGYGNTEAFF
TGTGCCAGCAGCCAAGGGTATGGGAACACTGAAGCTTTCTTT
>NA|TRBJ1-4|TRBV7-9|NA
CASSLMAVVGEKLFF
TGTGCCAGCAGCTTAATGGCAGTGGTGGGGGAAAAACTGTTTTTT
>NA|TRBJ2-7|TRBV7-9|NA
CASSLVRDTYEQYF
TGTGCCAGCAGCTTAGTTCGGGACACCTACGAGCAGTACTTC
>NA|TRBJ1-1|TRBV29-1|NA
CSVGPEGRDTEAFF
TGCAGCGTTGGCCCGGAGGGGAGGGACACTGAAGCTTTCTTT
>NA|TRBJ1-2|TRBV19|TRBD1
CASSASDRGKFGYTF
TGTGCCAGTAGTGCGTCGGACAGGGGGAAATTTGGCTACACCTTC
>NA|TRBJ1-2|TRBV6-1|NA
CASSELGGGASGYTF
TGTGCCAGCAGTGAATTAGGCGGGGGCGCGAGTGGCTACACCTTC
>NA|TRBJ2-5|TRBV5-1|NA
CASSLAVGTQETQYF
TGCGCCAGCAGCTTGGCCGTGGGGACTCAAGAGACCCAGTACTTC
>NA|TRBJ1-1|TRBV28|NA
CASTLTGSDTEAFF
TGTGCCAGCACCTTAACAGGTAGTGACACTGAAGCTTTCTTT
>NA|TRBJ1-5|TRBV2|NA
CASSASRDSNQPQHF
TGTGCCAGCAGCGCCAGCAGGGATAGCAATCAGCCCCAGCATTTT
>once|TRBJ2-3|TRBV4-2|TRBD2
CASSQAVSGLAGTDTQYF
TGTGCCAGCAGCCAGGCTGTTTCTGGGCTAGCGGGGACAGATACGCAGTATTTT
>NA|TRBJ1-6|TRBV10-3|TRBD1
CAISEGQGNSPLHF
TGTGCCATCAGTGAGGGACAGGGCAATTCACCCCTCCACTTT
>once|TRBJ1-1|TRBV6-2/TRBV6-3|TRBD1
CASSSTGMTGREAFF
TGTGCCAGCAGTTCCACGGGCATGACAGGGCGTGAAGCTTTCTTT
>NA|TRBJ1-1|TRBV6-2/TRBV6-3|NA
CASSYYFEAFF
TGTGCCAGCAGTTACTACTTTGAAGCTTTCTTT
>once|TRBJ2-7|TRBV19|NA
CASSIEPRDDEQYF
TGTGCCAGTAGTATAGAACCCCGGGACGACGAGCAGTACTTC